A selection of T cell receptor beta chains follows, all from one sample in a study of OX40 agonist ivuxolimab in advanced cancers. Repertoires were generated with immunoSEQ multiplex PCR, while TCRdb's copy carries only in-frame clones and drops some. Of 100,000 to 150,000 clones in the sample, around 92% were seen once. The starting material was CD4+ or CD8+ T cells sorted from blood, obtained in a trial of the OX40 agonist ivuxolimab. The origin of the receptors is an adult with an advanced solid tumor such as melanoma, head and neck, liver or kidney cancer. Each CDR3 is given with its conserved first and last residue. The order of the fields is J gene, V gene, clone size, D gene, CDR3 protein, CDR3 DNA. A D gene is named only where the DNA matches it firmly. Some rows mark clone size as missing; the rest say once, few, many or name a class of expanded clone.

>TRBJ2-1|TRBV28|.|.
CASSTGYLEQFF
TGTGCCAGCAGTACAGGGTATCTTGAGCAGTTCTTC
>TRBJ2-1|TRBV7-8|.|.
CASSSRQYNEQFF
TGTGCCAGCAGTTCGCGACAGTACAATGAGCAGTTCTTC
>TRBJ1-4|TRBV28|.|.
CASSRQNEKLFF
TGTGCCAGCAGCCGCCAGAATGAAAAACTGTTTTTT
>TRBJ1-1|TRBV20-1|.|.
CSAGGGGRF
TGCAGTGCTGGGGGTGGGGGGCGGTTT
>TRBJ2-7|TRBV11-2|few|TRBD2
CASSLDAGVYEQYF
TGTGCCAGCAGCTTAGATGCGGGAGTGTACGAGCAGTACTTC
>TRBJ1-1|TRBV15|.|TRBD1
CATSRDRDRGNPEAFF
TGTGCCACCAGCAGAGATAGAGACAGGGGAAATCCTGAAGCTTTCTTT
>TRBJ2-3|TRBV5-1|.|.
CASSLEGGSTDTQYF
TGCGCCAGCAGCTTGGAGGGAGGCAGCACAGATACGCAGTATTTT
>TRBJ2-2|TRBV6-5|.|.
CASSSRRGTGELFF
TGTGCCAGCAGTTCCCGGAGGGGCACCGGGGAGCTGTTTTTT
>TRBJ2-2|TRBV6-5|.|.
CASSYSRAGELFF
TGTGCCAGCAGTTACTCGAGGGCCGGGGAGCTGTTTTTT
>TRBJ1-1|TRBV7-9|.|TRBD1
CASNLDRGNTEAFF
TGTGCCAGCAACTTGGACAGGGGGAACACTGAAGCTTTCTTT
>TRBJ1-5|TRBV12-5|.|TRBD1
CATRGQGTQPQHF
TGTGCTACCCGAGGACAGGGAACTCAGCCCCAGCATTTT
>TRBJ2-3|TRBV28|.|.
CASRTDQFTDTQYF
TGTGCCAGCAGGACAGACCAATTCACAGATACGCAGTATTTT
>TRBJ1-4|TRBV7-9|.|.
CAYLRGSSNEKLFF
TGTGCCTACCTGAGGGGGAGTTCTAATGAAAAACTGTTTTTT
>TRBJ1-1|TRBV19|.|.
CASSMGGNTEAFF
TGTGCCAGTAGTATGGGGGGGAACACTGAAGCTTTCTTT
>TRBJ1-1|TRBV5-1|.|.
CASSLGTGNTEAFF
TGCGCCAGCAGCCTCGGGACGGGGAACACTGAAGCTTTCTTT
>TRBJ2-7|TRBV5-1|.|.
CASSSMAGYEQYF
TGCGCCAGCAGCTCGATGGCGGGGTACGAGCAGTACTTC
>TRBJ2-5|TRBV28|.|.
CASSWARETQYF
TGTGCCAGCAGTTGGGCCCGGGAGACCCAGTACTTC
>TRBJ2-2|TRBV19|.|TRBD2
CASSILGGRNTGELFF
TGTGCCAGTAGTATTTTAGGCGGGAGAAACACCGGGGAGCTGTTTTTT
>TRBJ1-1|TRBV6-6|.|.
CASKDQGNTEAFF
TGTGCCAGCAAAGACCAGGGGAACACTGAAGCTTTCTTT
>TRBJ1-4|TRBV19|.|.
CASSIGRVREKLFF
TGTGCCAGTAGTATAGGGCGCGTTAGGGAAAAACTGTTTTTT
>TRBJ2-1|TRBV5-1|.|TRBD2
CASGLSSGRGDEQFF
TGCGCCAGCGGCCTATCTAGCGGGAGGGGGGATGAGCAGTTCTTC
>TRBJ1-5|TRBV2|.|.
CASIGTSSPNQPQHF
TGTGCCAGCATCGGGACCTCGTCACCCAATCAGCCCCAGCATTTT
>TRBJ1-6|TRBV20-1|.|.
CSANRNSPLHF
TGCAGTGCTAACCGGAATTCACCCCTCCACTTT
>TRBJ1-3|TRBV6-6|.|.
CASSYSSGQSGNTIYF
TGTGCCAGCAGTTACTCCTCTGGACAGTCTGGAAACACCATATATTTT
>TRBJ1-4|TRBV11-3|.|.
CASSVSPGQWLFF
TGTGCCAGCAGCGTCTCTCCGGGACAATGGCTGTTTTTT
>TRBJ2-7|TRBV28|.|TRBD1
CASSSVPGGVHEQYF
TGTGCCAGCAGCTCTGTGCCAGGGGGCGTCCACGAGCAGTACTTC
>TRBJ2-7|TRBV5-1|once|.
CASSPLGTRYEQYF
TGCGCCAGCAGCCCACTAGGAACCCGATACGAGCAGTACTTC
>TRBJ2-1|TRBV10-2|once|.
CASSERGAGYNEQFF
TGCGCCAGCAGTGAACGAGGAGCGGGTTACAATGAGCAGTTCTTC
>TRBJ2-7|TRBV6-5|.|.
CASSYSMTEYEQYF
TGTGCCAGCAGTTACTCGATGACAGAGTACGAGCAGTACTTC
>TRBJ2-5|TRBV28|.|.
CASSSVPKGQETQYF
TGTGCCAGCAGTTCAGTCCCAAAGGGACAAGAGACCCAGTACTTC
>TRBJ2-5|TRBV7-2|.|TRBD1
CASSPPRTGGQETQYF
TGTGCCAGCAGCCCACCCCGGACAGGGGGACAAGAGACCCAGTACTTC
>TRBJ1-4|TRBV28|.|.
CASFHRDFATNEKLFF
TGTGCCAGCTTCCACAGGGATTTTGCAACTAATGAAAAACTGTTTTTT
>TRBJ2-3|TRBV6-6|.|.
CASSYQGTSTDTQYF
TGTGCCAGCAGTTACCAGGGGACTAGCACAGATACGCAGTATTTT
>TRBJ1-1|TRBV27|.|TRBD1
CASSLYPLDRGIAEAFF
TGTGCCAGCAGTTTATACCCTCTCGACAGGGGGATCGCTGAAGCTTTCTTT
>TRBJ2-7|TRBV6-5|.|.
CASRGGAGEQYF
TGTGCCAGCAGGGGGGGGGCTGGCGAGCAGTACTTC
>TRBJ2-1|TRBV21-1|once|.
CASSKKAYVGQGYNEQFF
TGTGCCAGCAGCAAAAAGGCGTATGTGGGACAGGGCTACAATGAGCAGTTCTTC
>TRBJ1-1|TRBV19|.|TRBD1
CASSTQGVRNTEAFF
TGTGCCAGTAGTACACAGGGGGTAAGGAACACTGAAGCTTTCTTT
>TRBJ2-2|TRBV12-5|.|TRBD1
CASGLAGTGRTGELFF
TGTGCTAGTGGTTTGGCAGGGACAGGGCGCACCGGGGAGCTGTTTTTT
>TRBJ1-2|TRBV6-1|.|.
CASSDLAGTDTF
TGTGCCAGCAGTGATTTGGCAGGGACTGACACCTTC
>TRBJ2-7|TRBV11-2|few|.
CASSLDPSGPTVQYF
TGTGCCAGCAGCTTAGATCCCAGCGGGCCTACGGTGCAGTACTTC
>TRBJ2-1|TRBV7-2|.|.
CASSLDASSYNEQFF
TGTGCCAGCAGCTTAGATGCGAGCTCCTACAATGAGCAGTTCTTC
>TRBJ1-1|TRBV2|.|TRBD1
CASSTTGGYTEAFF
TGTGCCAGCAGTACGACAGGGGGCTACACTGAAGCTTTCTTT
>TRBJ2-7|TRBV19|.|TRBD1
CASRRGDRHYYEQYF
TGTGCCAGTAGGAGGGGGGACAGGCACTACTACGAGCAGTACTTC
>TRBJ1-3|TRBV15|.|.
CATSRDRGLASGNTIYF
TGTGCCACCAGCAGAGATCGGGGGTTGGCCTCTGGAAACACCATATATTTT
>TRBJ2-7|TRBV6-1|.|.
CASSELRYEQYF
TGTGCCAGCAGTGAATTGAGATACGAGCAGTACTTC
>TRBJ2-7|TRBV19|.|TRBD2
CASSIAGTSGGAYEQYF
TGTGCCAGTAGTATCGCCGGGACTAGCGGGGGGGCCTACGAGCAGTACTTC
>TRBJ1-6|TRBV5-1|.|.
CASRAEGYSPLHF
TGCGCCAGCAGGGCCGAAGGATATTCACCCCTCCACTTT
>TRBJ2-7|TRBV5-4|.|.
CASSFQGTYEQYF
TGTGCCAGCAGCTTCCAGGGCACCTACGAGCAGTACTTC
>TRBJ1-5|TRBV5-1|.|.
CASSELVGQPQHF
TGCGCCAGCAGTGAGTTGGTCGGTCAGCCCCAGCATTTT
>TRBJ2-3|TRBV10-3|.|.
CAISDRGPDTDTQYF
TGTGCCATCAGTGACCGGGGGCCTGACACAGATACGCAGTATTTT
>TRBJ2-2|TRBV5-1|once|TRBD2
CASSLDRGRGPGELFF
TGCGCCAGCAGCTTGGACCGCGGGAGGGGACCCGGGGAGCTGTTTTTT
>TRBJ1-5|TRBV7-2|few|TRBD1
CASSWDRPYQPQHF
TGTGCCAGCAGCTGGGACAGGCCTTATCAGCCCCAGCATTTT